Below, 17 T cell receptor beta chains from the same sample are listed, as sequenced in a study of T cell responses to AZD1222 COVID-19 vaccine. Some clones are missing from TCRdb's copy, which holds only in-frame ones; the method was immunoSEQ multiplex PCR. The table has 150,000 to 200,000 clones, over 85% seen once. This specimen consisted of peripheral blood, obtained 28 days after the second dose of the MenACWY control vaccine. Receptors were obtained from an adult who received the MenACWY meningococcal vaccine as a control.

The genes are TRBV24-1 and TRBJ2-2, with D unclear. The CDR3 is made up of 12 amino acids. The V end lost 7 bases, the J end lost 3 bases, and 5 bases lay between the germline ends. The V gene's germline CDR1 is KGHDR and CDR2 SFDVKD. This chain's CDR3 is CATRGYTGELFF. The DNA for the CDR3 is TGTGCCACCAGGGGGTACACCGGGGAGCTGTTTTTT.

CDR3 loop: CASSRDSSGNTIYF. CDR3 bases: TGTGCCAGTAGCCGGGACAGCTCTGGAAACACCATATATTTT. The chain has TRBV19 and TRBJ1-3; TRBD1 agrees at 7 bases. Germline V lookup: CDR1 LNHDA, CDR2 SQIVND (reference sequence). The junction had 2 bases not matched to a gene; V was cut back by 6 bases and J by 0 bases. The CDR3 contains 14 residues.

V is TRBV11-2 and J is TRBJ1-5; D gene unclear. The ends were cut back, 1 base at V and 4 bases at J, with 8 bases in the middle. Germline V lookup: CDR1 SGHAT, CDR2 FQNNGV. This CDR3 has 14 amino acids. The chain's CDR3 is CASSLAGQNQPQHF. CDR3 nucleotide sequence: TGTGCCAGCAGCTTAGCGGGCCAGAATCAGCCCCAGCATTTT.

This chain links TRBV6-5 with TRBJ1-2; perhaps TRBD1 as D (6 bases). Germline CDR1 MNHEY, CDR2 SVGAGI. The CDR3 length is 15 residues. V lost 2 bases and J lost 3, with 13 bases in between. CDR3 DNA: TGTGCCAGCAGTTACACCCCCGGGGGCGACTATGGCTACACCTTC. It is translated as CASSYTPGGDYGYTF.

The CDR3 protein is CASSRDFNNEQFF. CDR3 sequence (DNA): TGCGCCAGCAGCCGGGACTTTAACAATGAGCAGTTCTTC. The chain employs TRBV4-3 and TRBJ2-1; maybe TRBD2 (6 bases). There are 13 residues in the CDR3. Germline CDR1 reads LGHNA; CDR2 reads YSLEER. With 4 bases removed from V and 5 bases from J, the gap between germline ends came to 9 bases.

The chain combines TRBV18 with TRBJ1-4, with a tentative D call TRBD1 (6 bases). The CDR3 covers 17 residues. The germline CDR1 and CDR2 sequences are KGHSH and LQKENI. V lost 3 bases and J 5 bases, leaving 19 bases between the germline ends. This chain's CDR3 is CASSPLHGGAGNEKLFF. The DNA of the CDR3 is TGTGCCAGCTCACCCCTCCACGGGGGCGCGGGGAATGAAAAACTGTTTTTT. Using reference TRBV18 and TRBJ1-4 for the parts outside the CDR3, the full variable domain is NAGVMQNPRHLVRRRGQEARLRCSPMKGHSHVYWYRQLPEEGLKFMVYLQKENIIDESGMPKERFSAEFPKEGPSILRIQQVVRGDSAAYFCASSPLHGGAGNEKLFFGSGTQLSVL.

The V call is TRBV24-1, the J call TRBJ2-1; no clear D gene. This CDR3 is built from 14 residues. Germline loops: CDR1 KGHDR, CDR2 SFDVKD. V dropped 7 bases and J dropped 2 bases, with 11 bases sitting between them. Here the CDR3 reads CATSSSRTYNEQFF. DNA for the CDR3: TGTGCCACCAGCAGCTCTCGGACCTACAATGAGCAGTTCTTC.

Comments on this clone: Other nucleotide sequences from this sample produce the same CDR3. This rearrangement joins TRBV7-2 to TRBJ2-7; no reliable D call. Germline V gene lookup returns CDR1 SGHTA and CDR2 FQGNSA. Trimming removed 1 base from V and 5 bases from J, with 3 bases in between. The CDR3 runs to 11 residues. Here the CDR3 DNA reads TGTGCCAGCAGCTTAGTCCACGAGCAGTACTTC. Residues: CASSLVHEQYF.

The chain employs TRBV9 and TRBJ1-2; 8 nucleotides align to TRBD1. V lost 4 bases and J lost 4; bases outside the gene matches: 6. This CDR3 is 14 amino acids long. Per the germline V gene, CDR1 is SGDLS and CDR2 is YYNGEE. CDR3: CASSIGQGSYGYTF. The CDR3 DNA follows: TGTGCCAGCAGCATAGGACAGGGCAGCTATGGCTACACCTTC.

For the CDR3, the DNA is TGTGCTAGTGGTCCCGCTCTACGTTACGGCGAGCAGTACTTC. This encodes CASGPALRYGEQYF. The genes are TRBV12-5 and TRBJ2-7; no definite D call. The CDR3 loop spans 14 amino acids. In germline, CDR1 is LGHNT, CDR2 FRNRAP. Trimming cost V 5 bases and J 6 bases, with 17 bases left between them.

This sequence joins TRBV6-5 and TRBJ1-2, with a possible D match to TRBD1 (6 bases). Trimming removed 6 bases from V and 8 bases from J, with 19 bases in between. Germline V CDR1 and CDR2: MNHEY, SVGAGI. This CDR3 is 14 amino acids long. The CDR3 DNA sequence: TGTGCCAGCAGACCCGGGACACTGGAAGGAGGCTACACCTTC. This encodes CASRPGTLEGGYTF.

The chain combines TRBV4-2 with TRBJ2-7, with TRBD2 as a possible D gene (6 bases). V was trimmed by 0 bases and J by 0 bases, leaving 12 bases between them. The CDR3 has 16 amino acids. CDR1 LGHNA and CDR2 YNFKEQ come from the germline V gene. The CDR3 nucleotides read TGTGCCAGCAGCCAAGAGGAGGGTGGCCGCTCCTACGAGCAGTACTTC. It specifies CASSQEEGGRSYEQYF.

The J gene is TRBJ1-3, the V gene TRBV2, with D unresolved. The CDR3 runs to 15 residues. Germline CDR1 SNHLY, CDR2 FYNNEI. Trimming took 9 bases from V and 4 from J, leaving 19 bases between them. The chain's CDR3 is CASSTSAVLGNTIYF. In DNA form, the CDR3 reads TGTGCCAGTAGTACTAGCGCCGTGTTAGGAAACACCATATATTTT.

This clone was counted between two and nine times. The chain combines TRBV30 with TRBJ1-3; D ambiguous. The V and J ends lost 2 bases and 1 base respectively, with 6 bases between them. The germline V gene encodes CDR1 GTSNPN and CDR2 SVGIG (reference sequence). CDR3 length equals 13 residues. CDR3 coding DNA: TGTGCCTGGAGTCCGGATTCTGGAAACACCATATATTTT. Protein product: CAWSPDSGNTIYF. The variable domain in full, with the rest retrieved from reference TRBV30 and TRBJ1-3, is SQTIHQWPATLVQPVGSPLSLECTVEGTSNPNLYWYRQAAGRGLQLLFYSVGIGQISSEVPQNLSASRPQDRQFILSSKKLLLSDSGFYLCAWSPDSGNTIYFGEGSWLTVV.

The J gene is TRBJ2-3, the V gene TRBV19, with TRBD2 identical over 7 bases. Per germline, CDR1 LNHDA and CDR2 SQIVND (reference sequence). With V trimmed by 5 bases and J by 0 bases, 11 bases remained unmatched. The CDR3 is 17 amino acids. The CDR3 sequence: CASSPRGVAASTDTQYF. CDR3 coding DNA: TGTGCCAGTAGTCCCCGGGGGGTAGCGGCTAGCACAGATACGCAGTATTTT.

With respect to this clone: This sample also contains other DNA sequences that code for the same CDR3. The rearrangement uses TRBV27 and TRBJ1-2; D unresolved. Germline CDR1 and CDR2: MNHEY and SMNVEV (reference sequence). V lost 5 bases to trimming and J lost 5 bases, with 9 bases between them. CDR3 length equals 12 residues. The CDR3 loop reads CASSGWGYGYTF. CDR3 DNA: TGTGCCAGCAGTGGGTGGGGTTATGGCTACACCTTC.

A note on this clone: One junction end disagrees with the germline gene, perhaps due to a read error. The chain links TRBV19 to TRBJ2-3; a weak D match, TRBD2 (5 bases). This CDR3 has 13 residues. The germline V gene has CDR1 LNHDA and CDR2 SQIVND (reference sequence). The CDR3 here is CASSISSIDTQYF. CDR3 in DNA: TGTGCCAGTAGTATCTCTAGCATAGATACGCAGTATTTT. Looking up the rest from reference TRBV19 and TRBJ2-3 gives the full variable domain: DGGITQSPKYLFRKEGQNVTLSCEQNLNHDAMYWYRQDPGQGLRLIYYSQIVNDFQKGDIAEGYSVSREKKESFPLTVTSAQKNPTAFYLCASSISSIDTQYFGPGTRLTVL.